This T cell receptor beta chain was identified during a study of blood T cells in healthy people across ages. Whole-study results and caveats: Versus aged donors, long-lived donors had higher diversity and more naive CD4+ cells.

A second PCR of 7 to 11 cycles used a sample-barcoded 5' primer and a J-beta primer mix. Unique molecular identifiers of 12 random nucleotides labeled each cDNA. One entry per CDR3 protein, called by TCRdb with MiXCR from the 5' RACE reads. The sample contains over 1.5 million distinct CDR3 sequences, roughly 49% of which appear only once. Germline CDR1 reads SGHVS; CDR2 reads FNYEAQ. Trimming cost V 0 bases and J 4 bases; bases outside gene matches: 5. The CDR3 has 16 residues. This clonotype was picked up a small number of times. The target antigen is unknown. The receptor was derived from a woman between 35 and 50 years old in good health. The rearrangement joins TRBV7-6 to TRBJ2-2, with 7 bases identical to TRBD1. The specimen was blood. Here the CDR3 DNA reads TGTGCCAGCAGCTTAGCTGGTGACAGGGTCACCGGGGAGCTGTTTTTT. Translating it yields CASSLAGDRVTGELFF.